This T cell receptor (beta chain) was captured by sequencing in a study of cytomegalovirus exposure and HLA in healthy donors. Study results and caveats: Usually a TCR sequence was rare, but some public TCRs were found in many donors. In vitro, a few CMV-associated chains proved specific for CMV antigens.

Of note for this clone: The antigen remains undetermined.

The germline V gene encodes CDR1 MNHNS and CDR2 SASEGT. The CDR3 consists of 16 residues. Between the trimmed V and J ends, which lost 2 bases and 4 bases, there was a span of 15 bases. Some clones are missing from TCRdb's copy, which holds only in-frame ones; the method was immunoSEQ multiplex PCR. The data show more than 100,000 clones, 88% seen once. The TCR was taken from a woman in her late teens or twenties in good health and CMV-seropositive. V usage is TRBV6-1 and J usage is TRBJ1-5, with D unresolved. The source material was PBMCs. Here the CDR3 reads CASSEWTGRVNQPQHF. The DNA for the CDR3 is TGTGCCAGCAGTGAATGGACGGGGAGGGTAAATCAGCCCCAGCATTTT.